A selection of T cell receptor beta chains follows, all from one sample in a study of cytomegalovirus exposure and HLA in healthy donors. Sequencing was performed with immunoSEQ multiplex PCR; in TCRdb, only in-frame clones are kept and a portion is missing. The table has around 94,000 clones, around four fifths seen once; the top ten hold 4.4%. The material sequenced was PBMCs. The receptors were sampled from a male donor in good health and CMV-seropositive. Each CDR3 is given with its conserved first and last residue. The D gene is left open where the match is weak. Clone sizes are given selectively: once, few, many, or a class where the clone is expanded.

size: once; J: TRBJ2-7; V: TRBV19; D: TRBD2; CDR3: CASSTSSGINYEQYF; DNA: TGTGCCAGTAGCACGTCTAGCGGGATAAACTACGAGCAGTACTTC
size: .; J: TRBJ2-6; V: TRBV18; D: .; CDR3: CASSETGANVLTF; DNA: TGTGCCAGCTCGGAGACGGGGGCCAACGTCCTGACTTTC
size: .; J: TRBJ2-1; V: TRBV5-6; D: .; CDR3: CASSSPSGVDEQFF; DNA: TGTGCCAGCAGCTCCCCGTCAGGGGTCGATGAGCAGTTCTTC
size: .; J: TRBJ2-4; V: TRBV29-1; D: .; CDR3: CSVGSGENIQYF; DNA: TGCAGCGTTGGGTCGGGGGAAAACATTCAGTACTTC
size: .; J: TRBJ1-2; V: TRBV10-3; D: .; CDR3: CAISDPQGGYGYTF; DNA: TGTGCCATCAGTGACCCCCAGGGAGGGTATGGCTACACCTTC
size: .; J: TRBJ2-7; V: TRBV30; D: .; CDR3: CAWSGGVYEQYF; DNA: TGTGCCTGGAGTGGGGGGGTCTACGAGCAGTACTTC
size: .; J: TRBJ2-2; V: TRBV7-9; D: .; CDR3: CASSMTFTGELFF; DNA: TGTGCCAGCAGTATGACATTCACCGGGGAGCTGTTTTTT
size: .; J: TRBJ2-5; V: TRBV5-4; D: .; CDR3: CASSLAGVQETQYF; DNA: TGTGCCAGCAGCTTGGCGGGGGTCCAAGAGACCCAGTACTTC
size: .; J: TRBJ2-1; V: TRBV9; D: TRBD2; CDR3: CASSPPGLVGNEQFF; DNA: TGTGCCAGCAGCCCCCCGGGACTAGTGGGCAATGAGCAGTTCTTC
size: once; J: TRBJ2-5; V: TRBV6-5; D: TRBD1; CDR3: CASSYGSGGGETQYF; DNA: TGTGCCAGCAGTTACGGGTCAGGGGGTGGAGAGACCCAGTACTTC
size: few; J: TRBJ1-5; V: TRBV27; D: .; CDR3: CASSLRENQPQHF; DNA: TGTGCCAGCAGTTTAAGAGAAAATCAGCCCCAGCATTTT
size: .; J: TRBJ2-7; V: TRBV2; D: TRBD2; CDR3: CASRGGRTRFHEQYF; DNA: TGTGCCAGCAGGGGGGGACGGACTAGGTTCCACGAGCAGTACTTC
size: .; J: TRBJ1-2; V: TRBV6-1; D: .; CDR3: CASRIQGFGGYTF; DNA: TGTGCCAGCAGGATACAGGGATTTGGGGGCTACACCTTC
size: .; J: TRBJ2-5; V: TRBV5-4; D: TRBD1; CDR3: CASSSPSPGQQEIQYF; DNA: TGTGCCAGCAGCTCCCCCAGTCCGGGACAGCAAGAGATCCAGTACTTC
size: .; J: TRBJ1-2; V: TRBV11-2; D: .; CDR3: CASSPTYFAGDNYGYTF; DNA: TGTGCCAGCAGCCCAACATATTTTGCAGGGGACAACTATGGCTACACCTTC
size: .; J: TRBJ2-5; V: TRBV30; D: .; CDR3: CAWTGTPETQYF; DNA: TGTGCCTGGACAGGGACTCCGGAGACCCAGTACTTC
size: .; J: TRBJ2-7; V: TRBV7-9; D: .; CDR3: CASSLVWSYEQYF; DNA: TGTGCCAGCAGCTTAGTTTGGTCGTACGAGCAGTACTTC
size: .; J: TRBJ1-5; V: TRBV28; D: TRBD1; CDR3: CASRPRQGPNQPQHF; DNA: TGTGCCAGCAGACCTAGACAGGGACCGAATCAGCCCCAGCATTTT
size: .; J: TRBJ1-1; V: TRBV30; D: TRBD1; CDR3: CAWSLNRQGPLHEAFF; DNA: TGTGCCTGGAGTCTGAACCGACAGGGGCCCTTGCATGAAGCTTTCTTT
size: .; J: TRBJ2-5; V: TRBV15; D: .; CDR3: CATSRERGLQETQYF; DNA: TGTGCCACCAGCAGAGAGCGGGGGCTCCAAGAGACCCAGTACTTC
size: .; J: TRBJ2-3; V: TRBV30; D: .; CDR3: CAWGTLGASTDTQYF; DNA: TGTGCCTGGGGAACCCTAGGGGCTAGCACAGATACGCAGTATTTT
size: .; J: TRBJ2-2; V: TRBV7-8; D: .; CDR3: CASSNNRAGELFF; DNA: TGTGCCAGCAGCAACAACAGGGCCGGGGAGCTGTTTTTT
size: .; J: TRBJ2-7; V: TRBV9; D: .; CDR3: CASSGGGGPYEQYF; DNA: TGTGCCAGCAGCGGGGGCGGTGGGCCCTACGAGCAGTACTTC
size: .; J: TRBJ1-2; V: TRBV30; D: .; CDR3: CASNQGSYGYTF; DNA: TGTGCCTCGAACCAGGGATCGTATGGCTACACCTTC
size: once; J: TRBJ1-5; V: TRBV21-1; D: .; CDR3: CASSKEWRQAWGYSNQPQHF; DNA: TGTGCCAGCAGCAAAGAATGGAGACAGGCCTGGGGCTATAGCAATCAGCCCCAGCATTTT
size: .; J: TRBJ1-1; V: TRBV19; D: .; CDR3: CASSTYHMNTEAFF; DNA: TGTGCCAGTAGTACGTATCACATGAACACTGAAGCTTTCTTT
size: .; J: TRBJ2-3; V: TRBV2; D: .; CDR3: CASDSSTDTQYF; DNA: TGTGCCAGTGACAGTTCCACAGATACGCAGTATTTT
size: .; J: TRBJ1-2; V: TRBV6-5; D: .; CDR3: CASSYSGGPGYTF; DNA: TGTGCCAGCAGTTACTCGGGGGGGCCAGGCTACACCTTC
size: few; J: TRBJ2-7; V: TRBV6-6; D: .; CDR3: CASSPGGGYSYEQYF; DNA: TGTGCCAGTTCTCCTGGTGGCGGTTACTCCTACGAGCAGTACTTC
size: .; J: TRBJ2-5; V: TRBV18; D: .; CDR3: CASSPNAREETQYF; DNA: TGTGCCAGCTCACCAAACGCCAGGGAAGAGACCCAGTACTTC
size: .; J: TRBJ1-6; V: TRBV15; D: TRBD1; CDR3: CATSAGTGVFSPLHF; DNA: TGTGCCACCAGCGCCGGGACAGGAGTTTTTTCACCCCTCCACTTT
size: .; J: TRBJ2-1; V: TRBV5-1; D: TRBD2; CDR3: CASSTSGTNYNEQFF; DNA: TGCGCCAGCAGCACTAGCGGGACTAATTACAATGAGCAGTTCTTC
size: .; J: TRBJ1-2; V: TRBV20-1; D: .; CDR3: CSATREAGYTF; DNA: TGCAGTGCAACGAGGGAGGCGGGTTACACCTTC
size: .; J: TRBJ1-5; V: TRBV5-3; D: .; CDR3: CARSLDRPHQPQHF; DNA: TGTGCCAGAAGCTTGGACAGGCCGCATCAGCCCCAGCATTTT
size: .; J: TRBJ1-2; V: TRBV6-1; D: TRBD1; CDR3: CASRETGAPAGIFGYTF; DNA: TGTGCCAGCAGGGAAACAGGGGCCCCCGCCGGGATTTTTGGCTACACCTTC
size: .; J: TRBJ2-3; V: TRBV27; D: .; CDR3: CASSLSASDTQYF; DNA: TGTGCCAGCAGTTTATCAGCATCAGATACGCAGTATTTT
size: .; J: TRBJ1-5; V: TRBV6-1; D: .; CDR3: CASSPVGGENQPQHF; DNA: TGTGCCAGCAGCCCCGTTGGAGGGGAGAATCAGCCCCAGCATTTT
size: .; J: TRBJ2-7; V: TRBV5-1; D: .; CDR3: CASSDGGNTYEQYF; DNA: TGCGCCAGCAGCGACGGAGGGAATACCTACGAGCAGTACTTC
size: once; J: TRBJ1-5; V: TRBV18; D: .; CDR3: CASSPDSRAPQHF; DNA: TGTGCCAGCTCACCGGACTCTCGTGCACCCCAGCATTTT
size: once; J: TRBJ2-1; V: TRBV6-1; D: TRBD1; CDR3: CASIGTGRNEQFF; DNA: TGTGCCAGCATCGGGACAGGGCGGAATGAGCAGTTCTTC
size: once; J: TRBJ2-1; V: TRBV5-1; D: TRBD1; CDR3: CASSLGDRADEQFF; DNA: TGCGCCAGCAGCTTGGGGGACAGGGCCGATGAGCAGTTCTTC
size: .; J: TRBJ1-6; V: TRBV30; D: .; CDR3: CAWDKGGNSPLHF; DNA: TGTGCCTGGGACAAGGGGGGGAATTCACCCCTCCACTTT
size: .; J: TRBJ2-1; V: TRBV11-2; D: TRBD1; CDR3: CASSLGGGREQFF; DNA: TGTGCCAGCAGCTTAGGAGGGGGCCGTGAGCAGTTCTTC
size: .; J: TRBJ1-5; V: TRBV6-1; D: .; CDR3: CASSDYNQPQHF; DNA: TGTGCCAGCAGTGATTACAATCAGCCCCAGCATTTT
size: .; J: TRBJ2-1; V: TRBV5-6; D: .; CDR3: CASSLVGSGVLYNEQFF; DNA: TGTGCCAGCAGCTTGGTCGGTTCAGGCGTTCTCTACAATGAGCAGTTCTTC
size: .; J: TRBJ1-6; V: TRBV19; D: TRBD1; CDR3: CASSIEGQGANNSPLHF; DNA: TGTGCCAGTAGTATAGAGGGACAGGGGGCGAATAATTCACCCCTCCACTTT